The present T cell receptor beta chain was sequenced within a study of shared clonotypes between healthy human individuals. Overall study findings and caveats: Sharing across four donors was highest in naive CD4 (roughly 5%) and lowest in memory CD8 (approximately 0.4%). Investigators collected only blood, and repertoires in tissues likely differ.

Sorted-subset replicate PCRs used about 200 ng of genomic DNA. This amount corresponded to 33,000 or so T cell genomes. Repertoires were generated with immunoSEQ multiplex PCR, while TCRdb's copy carries only in-frame clones and drops some. The data contain about 2.3 million clones, just over 90% of them singletons. CD45RA+ naive and CD45RA-negative memory subsets were separated from CD4+ cells. Turning to this clone: What it binds is unknown.

The sample comprised naive CD4+ T cells from PBMCs. The subset is: CD45RA+ positively selected. This clonotype originated in a man between 18 and 29 years old in good health. Some clones in this sample may be carry-over from other donors' samples.

The CDR3 region is CASRGESITDTQYF. CDR3 bases: TGTGCCAGTCGAGGGGAGAGCATCACAGATACGCAGTATTTT. The J gene is TRBJ2-3, the V gene TRBV25-1; possibly TRBD1 or TRBD2 for D (5 bases each). V was pared by 9 bases and J by 2 bases, with 15 bases between. Germline assignment: CDR1 MGHDK and CDR2 SYGVNS. This CDR3 region has 14 residues.